This T cell receptor beta chain is from a study of blood T cells in healthy people across ages. Study context: The template switching approach captured approximately one barcoded beta molecule for every two T cells.

The donors, all healthy, were Caucasians living in Russia, aged roughly 6 to 100. There are a few counts of this clonotype. Using a J-beta primer mix together with a sample-barcoded 5' primer, a second PCR was run for about 6 to 12 cycles. Tags on each cDNA molecule came from a template-switch adaptor with 12 random nucleotides. In TCRdb, the 5' RACE reads were re-called with MiXCR into one record per CDR3 protein. This table holds about 280,000 distinct CDR3 sequences, 27% found once. The source material was blood. The receptor's source is a woman in her sixties or seventies in good health.

CDR3 nucleotide sequence: TGCGCCAGCAGCTTGGGGCGGGGTCCCACAGATACGCAGTATTTT. This codes for CASSLGRGPTDTQYF. The chain uses TRBV5-1 and TRBJ2-3; a possible D gene is TRBD2 (6 bases). Germline-derived CDR1 and CDR2 are SGHRS and YFSETQ. V gave up 0 bases and J gave up 2 bases, with 10 bases separating them. The CDR3 consists of 15 residues.